Sequencing of this T cell receptor beta chain was carried out in a study of blood T cell repertoires in COVID-19. Study as a whole: Sites in the United States, Italy and Spain provided acute and convalescent COVID-19 samples. Nucleic acid was either cDNA or gDNA, and it came from T cells, B-cell-depleted T cells, or PBMCs.

The CDR3 has 15 residues. Germline V gene sequence: CDR1 GTSNPN, CDR2 SVGIG (reference sequence). Trimming removed 0 bases from V and 4 bases from J, with 15 bases in between. Under the authors' procedure: How many nucleated cells were present was estimated from reference gene primer amplification. Clones were sequenced by immunoSEQ multiplex PCR, and TCRdb holds only the in-frame ones, with some missing. That table gives V, J and clone size, and the DNA gave D and trimming. This table has approximately 97,000 clones, 70% to 80% appearing once. This TCR derives from a man between 60 and 75 years old with active or convalescent COVID-19. The material sequenced was peripheral blood. This sequence joins TRBV30 and TRBJ1-2, with D perhaps matching TRBD1 (5 bases). This chain's CDR3 is CAWSVPGLSSYGYTF. CDR3 nucleotides: TGTGCCTGGAGTGTGCCGGGACTCTCGTCCTATGGCTACACCTTC.